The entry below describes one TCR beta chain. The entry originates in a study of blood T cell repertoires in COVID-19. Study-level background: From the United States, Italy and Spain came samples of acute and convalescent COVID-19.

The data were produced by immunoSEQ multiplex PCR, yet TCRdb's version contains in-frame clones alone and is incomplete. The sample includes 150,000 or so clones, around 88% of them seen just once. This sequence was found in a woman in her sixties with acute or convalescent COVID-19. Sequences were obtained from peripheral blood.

The CDR3 loop is CASSPNSLDRNNSPLHF. The CDR3 nucleotides read TGTGCCAGCAGCCCAAACTCTCTGGACAGGAATAATTCACCCCTCCACTTT. This sequence joins TRBV9 and TRBJ1-6; 7 bases are shared with TRBD1. The CDR3 totals 17 residues. V lost 4 bases and J lost 5; bases outside the gene matches: 12. Germline CDR1 is SGDLS and CDR2 is YYNGEE.